This T cell receptor beta chain was observed in a study of identifying expanded T cells in peripheral blood. Study results and caveats: Clone count variance between roughly 2-week samples rose with total template count. About 1.3 clones differed between technical replicates, versus approximately 17 and 20 over time.

CDR1 is LNHDA, CDR2 SQIVND, per germline (reference sequence). This CDR3 is built from 14 residues. Between the trimmed V and J ends, which lost 6 bases and 1 base, there was a span of 11 bases. No infections or other immune events were documented during collection. The method was immunoSEQ multiplex PCR; TCRdb's version includes in-frame clones alone and lacks a portion of them. This table holds under 120,000 clones, around 89% found once. With respect to this clone: Its antigen is still unknown.

J is TRBJ2-3 and V is TRBV19; no clear D. The sequenced material came from blood. The receptor comes from a person aged 18-70 years in good health. DNA of the CDR3: TGTGCCAGTAGGGGCCTTGATGGCACAGATACGCAGTATTTT. This codes for CASRGLDGTDTQYF.